Following are 5 T cell receptor beta chains from one sample sequenced in a study of T-cell reconstitution after alpha-beta-depleted transplantation in children. As it was prepared, the TCRbeta library received unique molecular identifiers. TCRdb ran MiXCR on the PCR reads and lists one entry per CDR3 protein. The table lists hundreds of thousands of distinct CDR3 sequences, 10% to 15% of them singletons. This specimen consisted of PBMCs, obtained from the stem cell graft. The receptor set was obtained from a human donor who donated a stem cell graft to a child with Fanconi anemia.

This clonotype has at least ten counts. The V call is TRBV7-9, the J call TRBJ1-6, with D unresolved. Germline V gives CDR1 SEHNR, CDR2 FQNEAQ (reference sequence). Trimming removed 6 bases at V and 5 bases at J, with 14 bases between. This CDR3 is 15 amino acids long. CDR3 sequence (DNA): TGTGCCAGCAGTCGTGGACCTTCGAATAATTCACCCCTCCACTTT. The encoded protein is CASSRGPSNNSPLHF.

The chain has TRBV6-2 or TRBV6-3 and TRBJ1-5; D gene uncertain. Germline assignment: CDR1 MNHEY and CDR2 SVGEGT. The CDR3 contains 14 residues. The V gene lost 4 bases and the J gene lost 0 bases, with 7 bases spanning the gap. The CDR3 DNA reads as TGTGCCAGCAGTTCTCCATCTAGCAATCAGCCCCAGCATTTT. Amino acid sequence: CASSSPSSNQPQHF.

This clonotype was seen a handful of times. This sequence joins TRBV7-9 and TRBJ2-1; 8 nucleotides align to TRBD2. V lost 1 base to trimming and J lost 2 bases; unmatched junction nucleotides: 4. CDR1 and CDR2 (germline): SEHNR, FQNEAQ (reference sequence). CDR3 length equals 16 residues. CDR3 bases: TGTGCCAGCAGCTTAGTAGGCGGGGGGCCCTACAATGAGCAGTTCTTC. Translating it yields CASSLVGGGPYNEQFF. Based on the CDR3 plus reference TRBV7-9 and TRBJ2-1, the full variable domain is DTGVSQNPRHKITKRGQNVTFRCDPISEHNRLYWYRQTLGQGPEFLTYFQNEAQLEKSRLLSDRFSAERPKGSFSTLEIQRTEQGDSAMYLCASSLVGGGPYNEQFFGPGTRLTVL.

The sample holds a few counts of this clonotype. The genes are TRBV20-1 and TRBJ1-1; D remains unclear. The V end was cut by 0 bases, the J end by 5 bases, with 13 bases between. CDR3 length: 14 amino acids. Germline-derived CDR1 and CDR2 are DFQATT and SNEGSKA (reference sequence). The CDR3 protein is CSARDRIGNTEAFF. The CDR3 coding sequence is TGCAGTGCTAGAGATAGGATAGGGAATACTGAAGCTTTCTTT.

The V and J genes are TRBV9 and TRBJ2-2, with D tentatively TRBD2 (6 bases). Germline CDR1 and CDR2: SGDLS and YYNGEE. This CDR3 spans 15 amino acids. Trimming took 0 bases from V and 1 from J, leaving 7 bases between them. The CDR3 region is CASSVVGGNTGELFF. The CDR3 DNA reads as TGTGCCAGCAGCGTAGTCGGGGGGAACACCGGGGAGCTGTTTTTT.